This is a list of T cell receptor beta chains from one sample in a study of T cell responses to AZD1222 COVID-19 vaccine. Clones were sequenced by immunoSEQ multiplex PCR, and TCRdb holds only the in-frame ones, with some missing. Of 120,000 or so clones in the sample, around 93% were seen once. The starting material was peripheral blood, obtained on day 0 of AZD1222 vaccination. The receptors derive from an adult in good health. Each CDR3 is given with its conserved first and last residue. D genes are given only for firm matches. Not every row has a clone size; where given, it reads once, few, many or a size class.

CDR3nt	CDR3aa	j_gene	abundance	v_gene	d_gene	len
TGTGCCAGCAGTGAGGGATTACCACAGCGGGCAACTAATGAAAAACTGTTTTTT	CASSEGLPQRATNEKLFF	TRBJ1-4	.	TRBV5-5	.	18
TGTGCCAGCAGTGAATATAGGCGCACAGGGGACGGCTACACCTTC	CASSEYRRTGDGYTF	TRBJ1-2	.	TRBV25-1	TRBD1	15
TGTGCCAGCAGCCCCAGGGGGGTCACAGATACGCAGTATTTT	CASSPRGVTDTQYF	TRBJ2-3	.	TRBV3-1/TRBV3-2	.	14
TGTGCCAGCAGCCTAAGACAGGGAAACTATGGCTACACCTTC	CASSLRQGNYGYTF	TRBJ1-2	.	TRBV3-1/TRBV3-2	TRBD1	14
TGTGCCAGTAGTATAGATAGAGAAGGGGATCAGCCCCAGCATTTT	CASSIDREGDQPQHF	TRBJ1-5	.	TRBV19	.	15
TGTGCCAGCAGCTTATACGGACAGGGCCAAGAGACCCAGTACTTC	CASSLYGQGQETQYF	TRBJ2-5	.	TRBV7-6	TRBD1	15
TGTGCCAGCAGCCAAGATGGTGGATATAGCAATCAGCCCCAGCATTTT	CASSQDGGYSNQPQHF	TRBJ1-5	once	TRBV3-1/TRBV3-2	.	16
TGTGCCAGCAGCTTAGCGTCGGCTCGAGAGACCCAGTACTTC	CASSLASARETQYF	TRBJ2-5	.	TRBV7-8	.	14
TGCAGCGTTGAGGGGACAGGGGGTTCAGATACGCAGTATTTT	CSVEGTGGSDTQYF	TRBJ2-3	.	TRBV29-1	TRBD1	14
TGTGCCACCAGTGATTTCCGGGGGTCGGAGACCCAGTACTTC	CATSDFRGSETQYF	TRBJ2-5	.	TRBV24-1	.	14
TGTGCCACCAGTGGCACAGTCGGCGAGCAGTACTTC	CATSGTVGEQYF	TRBJ2-7	.	TRBV24-1	.	12